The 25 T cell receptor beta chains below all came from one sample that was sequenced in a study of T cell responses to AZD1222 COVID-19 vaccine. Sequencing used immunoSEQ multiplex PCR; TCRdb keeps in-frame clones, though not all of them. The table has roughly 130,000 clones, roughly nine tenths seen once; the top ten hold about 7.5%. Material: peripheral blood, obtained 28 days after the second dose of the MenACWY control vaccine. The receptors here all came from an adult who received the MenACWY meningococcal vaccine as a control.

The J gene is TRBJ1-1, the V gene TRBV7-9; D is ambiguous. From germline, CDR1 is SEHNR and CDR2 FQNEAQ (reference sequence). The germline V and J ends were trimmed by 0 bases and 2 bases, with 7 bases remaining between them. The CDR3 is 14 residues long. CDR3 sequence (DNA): TGTGCCAGCAGCTTAGCGACACCAAACACTGAAGCTTTCTTT. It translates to CASSLATPNTEAFF.

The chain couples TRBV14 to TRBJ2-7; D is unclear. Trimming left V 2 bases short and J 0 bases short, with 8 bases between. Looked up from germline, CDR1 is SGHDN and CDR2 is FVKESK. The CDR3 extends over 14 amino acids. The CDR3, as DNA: TGTGCCAGCAGCCAACTAGACTTCTCCTACGAGCAGTACTTC. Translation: CASSQLDFSYEQYF. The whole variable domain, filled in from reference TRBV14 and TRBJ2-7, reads EAGVTQFPSHSVIEKGQTVTLRCDPISGHDNLYWYRRVMGKEIKFLLHFVKESKQDESGMPNNRFLAERTGGTYSTLKVQPAELEDSGVYFCASSQLDFSYEQYFGPGTRLTVT.

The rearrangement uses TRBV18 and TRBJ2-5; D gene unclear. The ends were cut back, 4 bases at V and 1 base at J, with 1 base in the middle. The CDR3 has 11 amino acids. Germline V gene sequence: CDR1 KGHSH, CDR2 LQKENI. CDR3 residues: CASSLQETQYF. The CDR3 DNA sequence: TGTGCCAGCTCACTCCAAGAGACCCAGTACTTC.

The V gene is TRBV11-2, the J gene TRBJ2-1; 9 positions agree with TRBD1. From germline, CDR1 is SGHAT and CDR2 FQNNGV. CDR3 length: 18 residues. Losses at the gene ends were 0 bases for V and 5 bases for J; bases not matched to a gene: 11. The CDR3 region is CASSLDLRDRGWDNEQFF. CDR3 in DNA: TGTGCCAGCAGCTTAGATCTGCGAGACAGGGGGTGGGACAATGAGCAGTTCTTC.

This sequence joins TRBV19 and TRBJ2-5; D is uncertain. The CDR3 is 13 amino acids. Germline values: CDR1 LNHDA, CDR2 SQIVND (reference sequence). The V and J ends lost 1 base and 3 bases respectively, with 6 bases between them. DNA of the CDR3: TGTGCCAGTAGTATAGGCCGAAAAGAGACCCAGTACTTC. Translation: CASSIGRKETQYF.

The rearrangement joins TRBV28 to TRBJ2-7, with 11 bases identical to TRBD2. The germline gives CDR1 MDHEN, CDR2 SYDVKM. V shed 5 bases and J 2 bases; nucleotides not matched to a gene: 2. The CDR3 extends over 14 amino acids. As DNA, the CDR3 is TGTGCCAGCAGTCTTAGCGGGAGGGCCTACGAGCAGTACTTC. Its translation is CASSLSGRAYEQYF. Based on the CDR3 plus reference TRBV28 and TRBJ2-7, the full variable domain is DVKVTQSSRYLVKRTGEKVFLECVQDMDHENMFWYRQDPGLGLRLIYFSYDVKMKEKGDIPEGYSVSREKKERFSLILESASTNQTSMYLCASSLSGRAYEQYFGPGTRLTVT.

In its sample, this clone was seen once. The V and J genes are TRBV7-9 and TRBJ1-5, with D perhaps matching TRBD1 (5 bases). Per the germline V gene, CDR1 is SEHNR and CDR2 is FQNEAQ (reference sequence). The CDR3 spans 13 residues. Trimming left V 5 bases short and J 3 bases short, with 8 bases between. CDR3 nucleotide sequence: TGTGCCAGCAGCCCTGGGGCCAATCAGCCCCAGCATTTT. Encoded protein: CASSPGANQPQHF.

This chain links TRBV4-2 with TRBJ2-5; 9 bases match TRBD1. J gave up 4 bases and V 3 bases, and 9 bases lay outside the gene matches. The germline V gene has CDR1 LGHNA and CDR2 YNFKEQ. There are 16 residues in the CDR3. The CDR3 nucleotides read TGTGCCAGCAGCCACAGAACAGGGGGCTTATCAGAGACCCAGTACTTC. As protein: CASSHRTGGLSETQYF.

CDR3 bases: TGTGCCAGCAGTTACCACCTGAATAGCGGGGGGGCCAATGAGCAGTTCTTC. This encodes CASSYHLNSGGANEQFF. V usage is TRBV6-2 or TRBV6-3 and J usage is TRBJ2-1, with 11 bases identical to TRBD2. The germline CDR1 and CDR2 sequences are MNHEY and SVGEGT. CDR3 length: 17 residues. The V gene end was trimmed by 2 bases and the J gene end by 6 bases; junction bases not matched to a gene: 9.

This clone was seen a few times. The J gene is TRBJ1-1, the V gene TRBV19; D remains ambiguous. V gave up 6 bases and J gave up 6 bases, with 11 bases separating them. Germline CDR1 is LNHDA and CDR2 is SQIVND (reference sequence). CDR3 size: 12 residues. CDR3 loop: CASRTGGSEAFF. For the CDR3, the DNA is TGTGCCAGTAGGACTGGAGGGTCTGAAGCTTTCTTT.

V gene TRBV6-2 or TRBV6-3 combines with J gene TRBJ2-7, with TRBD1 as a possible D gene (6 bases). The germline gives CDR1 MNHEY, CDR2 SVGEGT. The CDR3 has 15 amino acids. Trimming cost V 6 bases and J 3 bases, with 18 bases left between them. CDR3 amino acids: CASSHRQVTHYEQYF. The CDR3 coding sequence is TGTGCCAGCAGCCACAGACAGGTGACTCACTACGAGCAGTACTTC.

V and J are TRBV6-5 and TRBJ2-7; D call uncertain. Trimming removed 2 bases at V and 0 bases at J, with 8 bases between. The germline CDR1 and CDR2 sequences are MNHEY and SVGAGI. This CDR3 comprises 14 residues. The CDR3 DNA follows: TGTGCCAGCAGTTACGCGGAACACTCCTACGAGCAGTACTTC. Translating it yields CASSYAEHSYEQYF.

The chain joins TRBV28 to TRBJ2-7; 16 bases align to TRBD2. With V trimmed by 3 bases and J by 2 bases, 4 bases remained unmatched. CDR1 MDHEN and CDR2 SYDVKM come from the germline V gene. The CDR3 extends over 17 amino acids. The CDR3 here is CASSFPGLAGGPYEQYF. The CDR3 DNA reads TGTGCCAGCAGTTTCCCGGGACTAGCGGGAGGGCCCTACGAGCAGTACTTC.

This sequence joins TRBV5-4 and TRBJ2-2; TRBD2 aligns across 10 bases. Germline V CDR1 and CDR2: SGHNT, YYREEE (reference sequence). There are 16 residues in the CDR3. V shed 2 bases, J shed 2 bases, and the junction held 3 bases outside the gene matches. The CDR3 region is CASSFSSGSNTGELFF. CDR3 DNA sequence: TGTGCCAGCAGCTTCTCTAGCGGGAGTAACACCGGGGAGCTGTTTTTT.

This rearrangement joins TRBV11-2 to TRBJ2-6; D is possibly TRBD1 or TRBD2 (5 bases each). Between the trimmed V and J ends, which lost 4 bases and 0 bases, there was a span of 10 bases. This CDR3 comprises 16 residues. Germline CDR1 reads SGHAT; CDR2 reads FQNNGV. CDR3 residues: CASSSGTVSGANVLTF. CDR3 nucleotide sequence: TGTGCCAGCAGCTCCGGGACGGTCTCTGGGGCCAACGTCCTGACTTTC. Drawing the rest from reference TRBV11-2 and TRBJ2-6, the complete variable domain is EAGVAQSPRYKIIEKRQSVAFWCNPISGHATLYWYQQILGQGPKLLIQFQNNGVVDDSQLPKDRFSAERLKGVDSTLKIQPAKLEDSAVYLCASSSGTVSGANVLTFGAGSRLTVL.

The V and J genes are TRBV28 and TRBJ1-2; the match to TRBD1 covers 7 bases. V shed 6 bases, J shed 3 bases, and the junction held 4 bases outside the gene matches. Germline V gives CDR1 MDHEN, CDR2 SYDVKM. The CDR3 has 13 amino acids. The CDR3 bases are TGTGCCAGCAGACCTACAGGGGACTATGGCTACACCTTC. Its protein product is CASRPTGDYGYTF.

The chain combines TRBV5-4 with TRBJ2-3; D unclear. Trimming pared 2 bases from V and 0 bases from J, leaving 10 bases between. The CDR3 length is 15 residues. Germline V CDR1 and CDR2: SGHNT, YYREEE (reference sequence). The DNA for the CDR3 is TGTGCCAGCAGCTTCATGTCGTCAAGCACAGATACGCAGTATTTT. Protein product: CASSFMSSSTDTQYF.

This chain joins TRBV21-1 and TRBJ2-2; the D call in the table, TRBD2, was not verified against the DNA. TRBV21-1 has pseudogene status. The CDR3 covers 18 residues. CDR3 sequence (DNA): TGTGCCAGCAGCCCCCGGACTAGCGGGGGGCCAAACACCGGGGAGCTGTTTTTT. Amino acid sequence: CASSPRTSGGPNTGELFF.

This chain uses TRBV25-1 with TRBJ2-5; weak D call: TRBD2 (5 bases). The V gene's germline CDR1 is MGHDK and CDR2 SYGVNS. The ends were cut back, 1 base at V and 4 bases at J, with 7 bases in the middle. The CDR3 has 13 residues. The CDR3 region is CASSESTIETQYF. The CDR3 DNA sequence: TGTGCCAGCAGTGAATCGACTATAGAGACCCAGTACTTC.

CDR3 amino acids: CASSMGGTSGMRGIDEQFF. The CDR3 DNA is TGTGCCAGTAGTATGGGCGGAACTAGCGGAATGAGAGGTATCGATGAGCAGTTCTTC. The chain employs TRBV19 and TRBJ2-1, with 8 positions matching TRBD2. Trimming cost V 3 bases and J 8 bases; bases outside gene matches: 21. CDR1 is LNHDA, CDR2 SQIVND, per germline (reference sequence). CDR3 size: 19 residues. Full variable domain (missing parts from reference TRBV19 and TRBJ2-1): DGGITQSPKYLFRKEGQNVTLSCEQNLNHDAMYWYRQDPGQGLRLIYYSQIVNDFQKGDIAEGYSVSREKKESFPLTVTSAQKNPTAFYLCASSMGGTSGMRGIDEQFFGPGTRLTVL.

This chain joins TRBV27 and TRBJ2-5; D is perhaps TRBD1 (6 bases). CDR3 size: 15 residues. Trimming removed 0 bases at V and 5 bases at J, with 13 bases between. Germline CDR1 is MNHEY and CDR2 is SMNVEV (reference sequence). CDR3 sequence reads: CASSLSPTGLETQYF. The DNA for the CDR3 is TGTGCCAGCAGTTTATCCCCAACAGGGTTGGAGACCCAGTACTTC.

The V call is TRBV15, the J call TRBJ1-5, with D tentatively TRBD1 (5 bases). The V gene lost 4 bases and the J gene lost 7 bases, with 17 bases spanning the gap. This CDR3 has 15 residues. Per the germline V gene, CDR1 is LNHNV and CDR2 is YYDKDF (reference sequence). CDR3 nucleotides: TGTGCCACCAGCACCATTTTGGGGGGAGGGCAGCCCCAGCATTTT. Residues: CATSTILGGGQPQHF.

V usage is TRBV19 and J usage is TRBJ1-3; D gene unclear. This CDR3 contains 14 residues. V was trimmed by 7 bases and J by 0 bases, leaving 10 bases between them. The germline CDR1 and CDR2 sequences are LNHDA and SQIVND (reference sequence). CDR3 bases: TGTGCCAGTATAGGCAGTTACTCTGGAAACACCATATATTTT. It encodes CASIGSYSGNTIYF.

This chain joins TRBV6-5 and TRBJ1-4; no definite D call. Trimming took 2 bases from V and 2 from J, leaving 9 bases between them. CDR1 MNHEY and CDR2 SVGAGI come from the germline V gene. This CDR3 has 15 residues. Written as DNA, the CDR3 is TGTGCCAGCAGTTACATCCGGGGTACTAATGAAAAACTGTTTTTT. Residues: CASSYIRGTNEKLFF.

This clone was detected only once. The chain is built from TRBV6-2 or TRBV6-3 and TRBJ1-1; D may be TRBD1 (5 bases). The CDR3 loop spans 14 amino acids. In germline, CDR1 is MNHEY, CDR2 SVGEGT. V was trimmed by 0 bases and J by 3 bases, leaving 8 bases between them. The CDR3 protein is CASSYSKGYTEAFF. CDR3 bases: TGTGCCAGCAGTTACTCGAAGGGGTACACTGAAGCTTTCTTT.